This entry describes one TCR beta chain. Its matching antigen is unknown. It was with 60 Vbeta and 13 Jbeta primers that the PCR ran. Profiling relied on immunoSEQ multiplex PCR, and the TCRdb table lists in-frame clones only, not all of them. This table lists tens of thousands of clones. The CDR3 loop spans 15 amino acids. With V trimmed by 5 bases and J by 2 bases, 8 bases remained unmatched. Germline-derived CDR1 and CDR2 are SGHRS and YFSETQ. The source of the sample is a study of cytomegalovirus exposure and HLA in healthy donors. Notes on the study in general: Highly shared variants forming one cluster were likely a sequencing artifact. The study carried out a later analysis of TCR beta sequences. It associated about 15,000 of them with specific HLA alleles at a false discovery rate of 0.05. Most subjects had HLA-A and HLA-B alleles reportedly predicted accurately by TCR beta sequences.

V and J are TRBV5-1 and TRBJ2-7; 9 bases line up with TRBD1. Sequenced sample: PBMCs. The TCR was taken from a young man in good health and CMV-seropositive. CDR3 coding DNA: TGCGCCAGCAGAGGGACAGGGCAAGTACCCTACGAGCAGTACTTC. This translates into CASRGTGQVPYEQYF.